Below are 23 T cell receptor beta chains sequenced from a single sample in a study of blood T cells in healthy people across ages. Combining a sample-barcoded 5' primer with a J-beta primer mix, a second PCR ran for roughly 6 to 11 cycles. TCRdb itself ran the 5' RACE reads through MiXCR, one entry per CDR3 protein. The data contain around 1.1 million distinct CDR3 sequences, roughly two fifths of them singletons. Sequencing was carried out using blood. All receptors come from a man younger than 35 in good health.

The chain is built from TRBV6-5 and TRBJ1-1, with 11 bases aligning to TRBD1. Germline lookup yields CDR1 MNHEY and CDR2 SVGAGI. V lost 2 bases, J lost 1 base, and 0 bases stayed unmatched. CDR3 length: 15 amino acids. The DNA of the CDR3 is TGTGCCAGCAGTTACGGGACAGGGGGGAACACTGAAGCTTTCTTT. Translating it yields CASSYGTGGNTEAFF.

V gene TRBV7-8 combines with J gene TRBJ1-1; D not certain. Germline V gene sequence: CDR1 SGHVS, CDR2 FQNEAQ. The V end was cut by 6 bases, the J end by 7 bases, with 18 bases between. The CDR3 runs 14 residues. The CDR3 sequence is CASSTGRPTSEAFF. DNA of the CDR3: TGTGCCAGCAGTACCGGCCGGCCGACCAGTGAAGCTTTCTTT.

In its sample, this clonotype was seen a few times. The chain carries TRBV20-1 and TRBJ2-1; 7 nucleotides line up with TRBD2. CDR3 length equals 17 residues. CDR1 DFQATT and CDR2 SNEGSKA come from the germline V gene (reference sequence). V lost 0 bases and J lost 0; bases outside the gene matches: 8. The CDR3 sequence: CSAREAGRAGSYNEQFF. The CDR3 coding sequence is TGCAGTGCTAGAGAAGCGGGACGTGCGGGCTCCTACAATGAGCAGTTCTTC.

This clonotype was detected only a few times. The chain employs TRBV20-1 and TRBJ2-5, with D perhaps TRBD2 (7 bases). CDR3 size: 15 residues. With 7 bases removed from V and 1 base from J, the gap between germline ends came to 19 bases. Germline assignment: CDR1 DFQATT and CDR2 SNEGSKA (reference sequence). The CDR3 sequence is CSVTPNRGAQETQYF. In nucleotides, the CDR3 is TGCAGTGTCACCCCTAACCGGGGGGCCCAAGAGACCCAGTACTTC.

This clonotype was seen ten or more times. The V gene is TRBV20-1, the J gene TRBJ1-2; TRBD1 is a possible D gene (6 bases). The CDR3 runs to 12 residues. The V end was cut by 7 bases, the J end by 6 bases, with 15 bases between. CDR1 is DFQATT and CDR2 is SNEGSKA in the germline V gene (reference sequence). CDR3 sequence reads: CSGSGQTDGYTF. The CDR3 DNA reads TGCAGTGGATCGGGACAAACCGATGGCTACACCTTC.

The rearrangement joins TRBV20-1 to TRBJ2-1, with D maybe TRBD2 (6 bases). The DNA end favors TRBJ2-7, so the J call may be wrong. Germline CDR1 reads DFQATT; CDR2 reads SNEGSKA (reference sequence). CDR3 length: 16 residues. As DNA, the CDR3 is TGCAGTGCTAGACCTCGACTAGGGAACTCCTACAATGAGCAGTACTTC. Amino acid sequence: CSARPRLGNSYNEQYF.

In this sample, this clonotype turned up many times. The CDR3, as DNA: TGTGCCATCAGTGAGACTCAGGGGGGTACTAGCACAGATACGCAGTATTTT. Protein: CAISETQGGTSTDTQYF. This chain uses TRBV10-3 with TRBJ2-3, with D perhaps TRBD1 (7 bases). Germline V gene lookup returns CDR1 ENHRY and CDR2 SYGVKD. CDR3 length: 17 residues. V was clipped by 2 bases and J by 0 bases, with 15 bases between them.

This clonotype was seen a few times. This sequence joins TRBV2 and TRBJ2-3; D is uncertain. Germline lookup yields CDR1 SNHLY and CDR2 FYNNEI. The CDR3 consists of 12 residues. V was shortened by 8 bases and J by 3 bases, with 9 bases between the two germline ends. CDR3 in amino acids: CASDPQTDTQYF. The DNA for the CDR3 is TGTGCCAGCGACCCACAGACAGATACGCAGTATTTT.

The gene calls are TRBV29-1 and TRBJ1-1; D is possibly TRBD1 (5 bases). CDR1 is SQVTM, CDR2 ANQGSEA, per germline. The CDR3 loop spans 12 amino acids. Trimming pared 7 bases from V and 4 bases from J, leaving 13 bases between. CDR3 in amino acids: CSGYGAGTEAFF. The CDR3 DNA sequence: TGCAGCGGGTATGGGGCAGGCACTGAAGCTTTCTTT.

V usage is TRBV12-3 or TRBV12-4 and J usage is TRBJ1-2, with D perhaps matching TRBD1 (6 bases). This CDR3 has 14 residues. The V and J ends lost 7 bases and 0 bases respectively, with 12 bases between them. In nucleotides, the CDR3 is TGTGCCAGCACCCAGGGGTCTTCTAACTATGGCTACACCTTC. Translated: CASTQGSSNYGYTF.

The CDR3 bases are TGTGCCAGCAGCTCCTGGGGGGGCCAGCCCCAGCATTTT. Residues: CASSSWGGQPQHF. V usage is TRBV7-3 and J usage is TRBJ1-5; tentatively, D is TRBD1 (6 bases). This CDR3 is 13 amino acids long. Germline-derived CDR1 and CDR2 are SGHTA and FQGTGA. The V and J ends lost 4 bases and 7 bases respectively, with 11 bases between them.

The genes are TRBV7-3 and TRBJ1-6, with unresolved D. CDR1 SGHTA and CDR2 FQGTGA come from the germline V gene. The CDR3 has 15 residues. The germline V and J ends were trimmed by 0 bases and 5 bases, with 8 bases remaining between them. This CDR3 reads CASSLTAGNNSPLHF. The CDR3, as DNA: TGTGCCAGCAGCTTAACGGCTGGGAATAATTCACCCCTCCACTTT. Filled out from reference TRBV7-3 and TRBJ1-6, the complete variable domain reads GAGVSQTPSNKVTEKGKYVELRCDPISGHTALYWYRQSLGQGPEFLIYFQGTGAADDSGLPNDRFFAVRPEGSVSTLKIQRTERGDSAVYLCASSLTAGNNSPLHFGNGTRLTVT.

This clonotype was observed a handful of times. V and J are TRBV12-3 or TRBV12-4 and TRBJ2-4; 8 bases map to TRBD2. The CDR3 spans 14 residues. The J segment lost 8 bases and the V segment lost 8 bases, leaving 11 bases of the junction unmatched. For the CDR3, the DNA is TGTGCCAGCGATCCCGGGGGGGGCCGGGACATTCAGTACTTC. It encodes CASDPGGGRDIQYF.

This clonotype was counted only a few times. The chain links TRBV20-1 to TRBJ2-7; TRBD1 matches at 10 bases. This CDR3 is 15 amino acids long. CDR1 and CDR2 (germline): DFQATT, SNEGSKA (reference sequence). V trimming: 2 bases; J trimming: 3 bases; junction bases outside the gene matches: 7. The CDR3 DNA follows: TGCAGTGCTAGACCCCAGACAGGGGGCCTCTACGAGCAGTACTTC. The encoded protein is CSARPQTGGLYEQYF.

Details on this clonotype: Because it lacks the conserved phenylalanine or tryptophan at the end, this CDR3 is likely a read error. This chain connects TRBV3-1 to TRBJ2-7; D is unresolved. In germline, CDR1 is LGHDT, CDR2 YNNKEL (reference sequence). The CDR3 sequence is 11 residues long. The V end lost 6 bases, the J end lost 6 bases, and 9 bases lay between the germline ends. The CDR3 bases are TGTGCCAGCAGGGGAACGGGCGAGCAGTACTCC. Encoded protein: CASRGTGEQYS.

This clonotype was detected only a few times. The chain carries TRBV4-2 and TRBJ2-5, with a tentative D call TRBD2 (6 bases). Deletions cut 3 bases from V and 5 bases from J, with 13 bases between. Germline V gene data show CDR1 as LGHNA and CDR2 as YNFKEQ. This CDR3 has 14 amino acids. This CDR3 is CASSQKIRGETQYF. CDR3 bases: TGTGCCAGCAGCCAGAAGATACGGGGGGAGACCCAGTACTTC.

The rearrangement uses TRBV5-1 and TRBJ2-5; no firm D call. V lost 0 bases and J lost 2, with 11 bases in between. CDR3 length equals 15 residues. Looked up from germline, CDR1 is SGHRS and CDR2 is YFSETQ. The CDR3 DNA follows: TGCGCCAGCAGCTTGGGGACGCGAACACAAGAGACCCAGTACTTC. Translating it yields CASSLGTRTQETQYF. The full variable domain, in which reference TRBV5-1 and TRBJ2-5 provide the parts outside the CDR3, is KAGVTQTPRYLIKTRGQQVTLSCSPISGHRSVSWYQQTPGQGLQFLFEYFSETQRNKGNFPGRFSGRQFSNSRSEMNVSTLELGDSALYLCASSLGTRTQETQYFGPGTRLLVL.

The chain has TRBV20-1 and TRBJ1-4; a possible D gene is TRBD1 (5 bases). There are 14 residues in the CDR3. Germline CDR1 DFQATT, CDR2 SNEGSKA (reference sequence). The CDR3 coding sequence is TGCAGCGTCCCCACGGGGCCTATAAATGAAAAACTGTTTTTT. It codes for CSVPTGPINEKLFF.

The V call is TRBV9, the J call TRBJ1-1, with 7 bases identical to TRBD1. The CDR3 covers 14 residues. The V gene's germline CDR1 is SGDLS and CDR2 YYNGEE. With V trimmed by 0 bases and J by 6 bases, 5 bases remained unmatched. CDR3 in amino acids: CASSVGDSDAEAFF. As DNA, the CDR3 is TGTGCCAGCAGCGTAGGGGACAGTGACGCTGAAGCTTTCTTT.

This sequence joins TRBV3-1 and TRBJ2-5, with TRBD2 identical over 9 bases. The J segment lost 2 bases and the V segment lost 7 bases, leaving 11 bases of the junction unmatched. The length of the CDR3 is 16 residues. The germline V gene has CDR1 LGHDT and CDR2 YNNKEL (reference sequence). The CDR3 loop reads CASTRGPSGVQETQYF. In DNA form, the CDR3 reads TGTGCCAGCACCCGGGGTCCTAGCGGGGTACAAGAGACCCAGTACTTC.

This clonotype was counted many times. This chain connects TRBV20-1 to TRBJ2-1; tentatively, D is TRBD1 or TRBD2 (6 bases each). CDR3 length: 14 residues. Germline assignment: CDR1 DFQATT and CDR2 SNEGSKA (reference sequence). Trimming shortened V by 5 bases and J by 6 bases, and 17 bases separated the two germline ends. CDR3 nucleotide sequence: TGCAGTGCTTCGAAGGGGGGCGGTATCAATGAGCAGTTCTTC. Amino acids: CSASKGGGINEQFF.

This clonotype has a handful of counts. The rearrangement joins TRBV10-3 to TRBJ1-2; possible D gene TRBD1, 5 bases. There are 13 residues in the CDR3. From germline, CDR1 is ENHRY and CDR2 SYGVKD. V lost 8 bases, J lost 4 bases, and 14 bases lay in between. This chain's CDR3 is CAISSGTGYGYTF. In DNA, the CDR3 is TGTGCCATCTCCTCAGGGACGGGCTATGGCTACACCTTC.

This clonotype came up a few times. The V gene is TRBV7-9, the J gene TRBJ1-2; D unclear. The germline V and J ends were trimmed by 4 bases and 0 bases, with 18 bases remaining between them. The CDR3 sequence is 17 residues long. The germline V gene has CDR1 SEHNR and CDR2 FQNEAQ (reference sequence). The CDR3 sequence is CASSYGSGQRTNYGYTF. In nucleotides, the CDR3 is TGTGCCAGCAGCTATGGTTCCGGGCAGAGAACTAACTATGGCTACACCTTC.